This T cell receptor (beta chain) was observed in a study of T cells expressing NK-cell markers. No DNA is given; TCRdb re-called the 5' RACE reads and lists each CDR3 protein once. This sample's clone table lists about 540,000 distinct CDR3 sequences. The sample was blood T cells: a sorted CD56 or NKG2C T cell subset, CD4+ or CD8+ T cells, or bulk PBMC T cells (not recorded which). The sequence came from a man aged 18 to 30 in good health.

This CDR3 reads CASLEVAPSTDTQYF. The chain has TRBV6-1 and TRBJ2-3. The CDR3 contains 15 residues. CDR1 MNHNS and CDR2 SASEGT come from the germline V gene.